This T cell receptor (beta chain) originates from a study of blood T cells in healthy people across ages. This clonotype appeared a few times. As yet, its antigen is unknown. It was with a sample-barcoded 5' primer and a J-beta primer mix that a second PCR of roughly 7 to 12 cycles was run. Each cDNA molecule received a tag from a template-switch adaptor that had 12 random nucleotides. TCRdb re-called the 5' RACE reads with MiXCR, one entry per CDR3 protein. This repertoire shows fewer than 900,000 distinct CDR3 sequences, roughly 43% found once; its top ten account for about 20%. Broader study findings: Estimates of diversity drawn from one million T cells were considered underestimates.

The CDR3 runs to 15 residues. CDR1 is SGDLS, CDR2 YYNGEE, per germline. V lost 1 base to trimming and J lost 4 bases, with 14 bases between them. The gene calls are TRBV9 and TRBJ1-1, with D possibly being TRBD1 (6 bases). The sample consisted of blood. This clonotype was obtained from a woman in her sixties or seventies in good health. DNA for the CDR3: TGTGCCAGCAGCGTAAGCGGGGGGCTGCCCACTGAAGCTTTCTTT. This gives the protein CASSVSGGLPTEAFF.